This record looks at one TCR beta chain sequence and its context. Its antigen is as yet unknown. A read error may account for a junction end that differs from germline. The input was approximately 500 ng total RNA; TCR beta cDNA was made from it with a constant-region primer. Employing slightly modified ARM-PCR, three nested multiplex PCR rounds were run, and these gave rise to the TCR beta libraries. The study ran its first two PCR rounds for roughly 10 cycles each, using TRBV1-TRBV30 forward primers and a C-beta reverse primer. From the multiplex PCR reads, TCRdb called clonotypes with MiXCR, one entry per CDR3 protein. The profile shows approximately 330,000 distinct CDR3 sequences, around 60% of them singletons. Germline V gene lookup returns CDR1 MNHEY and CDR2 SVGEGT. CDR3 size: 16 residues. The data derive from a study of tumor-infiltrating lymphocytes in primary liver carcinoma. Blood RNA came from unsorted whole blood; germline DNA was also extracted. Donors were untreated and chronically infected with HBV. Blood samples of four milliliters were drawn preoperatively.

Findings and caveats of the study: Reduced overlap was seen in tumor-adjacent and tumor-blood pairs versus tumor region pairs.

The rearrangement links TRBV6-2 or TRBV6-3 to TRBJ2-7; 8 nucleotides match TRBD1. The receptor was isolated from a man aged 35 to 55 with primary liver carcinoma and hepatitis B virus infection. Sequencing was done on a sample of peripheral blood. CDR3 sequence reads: CVSSYSKTGVAYEQYF. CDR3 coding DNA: TGTGTCAGCAGTTACTCGAAGACAGGGGTTGCCTACGAGCAGTACTTC.